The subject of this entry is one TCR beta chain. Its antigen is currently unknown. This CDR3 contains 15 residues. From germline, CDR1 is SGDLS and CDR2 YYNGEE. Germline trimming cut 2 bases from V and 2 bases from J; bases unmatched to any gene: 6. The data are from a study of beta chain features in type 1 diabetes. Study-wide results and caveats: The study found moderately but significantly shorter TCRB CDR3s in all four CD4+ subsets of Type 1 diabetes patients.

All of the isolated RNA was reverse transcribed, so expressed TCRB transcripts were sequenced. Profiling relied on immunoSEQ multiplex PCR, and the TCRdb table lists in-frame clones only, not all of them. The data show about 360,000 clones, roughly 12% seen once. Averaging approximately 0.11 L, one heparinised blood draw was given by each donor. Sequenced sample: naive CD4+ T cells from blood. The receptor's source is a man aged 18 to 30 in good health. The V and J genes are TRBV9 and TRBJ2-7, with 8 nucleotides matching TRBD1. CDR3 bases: TGTGCCAGCAGCGTTACAGGGGGAGCCACCTACGAGCAGTACTTC. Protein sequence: CASSVTGGATYEQYF.